The 13 T cell receptor beta chains below were found in one sample sequenced in a study of brain T cells in children with intractable seizures. The method was immunoSEQ multiplex PCR; TCRdb's version includes in-frame clones alone and lacks a portion of them. The table lists about 80,000 clones, roughly 89% of them singletons. The sample in question was peripheral blood, obtained at surgery. These receptors were taken from a girl aged 2 to 10 with Rasmussen encephalitis and intractable seizures.

The chain joins TRBV19 to TRBJ2-1; TRBD2 matches at 8 bases. From germline, CDR1 is LNHDA and CDR2 SQIVND (reference sequence). The CDR3 spans 15 residues. J gave up 8 bases and V 1 base, and 7 bases lay outside the gene matches. CDR3: CASSIAGGTVDEQFF. Written as DNA, the CDR3 is TGTGCCAGTAGTATAGCGGGAGGGACGGTGGATGAGCAGTTCTTC.

As DNA, the CDR3 is TGTGCCAGCAGCCAAGCACTAGCGGGGATCCACGAGCAGTACTTC. The encoded protein is CASSQALAGIHEQYF. The chain carries TRBV3-1 (or the pseudogene TRBV3-2) and TRBJ2-7; 10 nucleotides align to TRBD2. The V and J ends lost 1 base and 5 bases, in that order; junction bases with no gene match: 5. Germline V gives CDR1 LGHDT, CDR2 YNNKEL (reference sequence). The CDR3 has 15 residues.

The chain recombines TRBV27 with TRBJ2-7, with 7 bases identical to TRBD2. Germline lookup yields CDR1 MNHEY and CDR2 SMNVEV (reference sequence). The CDR3 is made up of 14 amino acids. The ends lost 5 bases at V and 9 bases at J; junction bases unmatched: 13. The CDR3 nucleotides read TGTGCCAGCAGTGACGGACTAGTTGGTAGGGCGCAGTACTTC. Protein sequence: CASSDGLVGRAQYF.

This clone was seen a few times. The rearrangement joins TRBV6-5 to TRBJ1-6; D unclear. Germline CDR1 and CDR2: MNHEY and SVGAGI. V was cut by 0 bases and J by 7 bases, with 4 bases left in between. The CDR3 has 13 amino acids. CDR3 DNA: TGTGCCAGCAGTTACTCAGGGAATTCACCCCTCCACTTT. This translates into CASSYSGNSPLHF.

The chain uses TRBV9 and TRBJ2-2, with 12 bases that match TRBD2. V was pared by 1 base and J by 4 bases, with 5 bases of the junction left unmatched. Germline CDR1 reads SGDLS; CDR2 reads YYNGEE. CDR3 size: 17 residues. The CDR3 here is CASSVTASGGATGELFF. In DNA, the CDR3 is TGTGCCAGCAGCGTAACAGCTAGCGGGGGGGCCACCGGGGAGCTGTTTTTT.

The chain links TRBV6-6 to TRBJ1-4; 9 bases match TRBD1. J gave up 7 bases and V 5 bases, and 11 bases lay outside the gene matches. The CDR3 has 16 residues. Germline V gene lookup returns CDR1 MNHNY and CDR2 SVGAGI (reference sequence). CDR3 in amino acids: CASSASDRGIREKLFF. The CDR3 DNA is TGTGCCAGCAGTGCGTCCGACAGGGGGATCCGTGAAAAACTGTTTTTT.

The rearrangement links TRBV28 to TRBJ1-5; TRBD1 agrees at 10 bases. V shed 1 base and J 0 bases; nucleotides not matched to a gene: 3. Germline V lookup: CDR1 MDHEN, CDR2 SYDVKM. The CDR3 is 17 amino acids. In DNA, the CDR3 is TGTGCCAGCAGTTTATCAGGGACAGGGGATAGCAATCAGCCCCAGCATTTT. It is translated as CASSLSGTGDSNQPQHF.

The gene calls are TRBV19 and TRBJ2-1; D is unresolved. The V end was cut by 2 bases, the J end by 2 bases, with 1 base between. The germline CDR1 and CDR2 sequences are LNHDA and SQIVND (reference sequence). The CDR3 loop spans 12 amino acids. This chain's CDR3 is CASSIPYNEQFF. The CDR3 DNA reads as TGTGCCAGTAGTATACCCTACAATGAGCAGTTCTTC.

The chain joins TRBV10-1 to TRBJ2-7; the D gene is possibly TRBD1 (5 bases). CDR1 is WNHNN and CDR2 is SYGVQD in the germline V gene (reference sequence). The CDR3 is 11 amino acids. Trimming cost V 3 bases and J 5 bases, with 5 bases left between them. The CDR3 bases are TGCGCCAGCAGTGAAGGGGACGAGCAGTACTTC. Translated, it gives CASSEGDEQYF.

This chain links TRBV6-5 with TRBJ1-2; D ambiguous. CDR1 is MNHEY and CDR2 is SVGAGI in the germline V gene. The germline V and J ends were trimmed by 2 bases and 6 bases, with 4 bases remaining between them. This CDR3 spans 11 amino acids. Here the CDR3 reads CASSYGDGYTF. As DNA, the CDR3 is TGTGCCAGCAGTTACGGCGATGGCTACACCTTC.

The chain employs TRBV10-3 and TRBJ2-1; weak D call: TRBD1 (5 bases). The CDR3 has 17 residues. V lost 2 bases to trimming and J lost 7 bases, with 21 bases between them. Germline-derived CDR1 and CDR2 are ENHRY and SYGVKD. CDR3 sequence (DNA): TGTGCCATCAGTGAGACGGTAGGGGCGGCTAAACGGAATGAGCAGTTCTTC. The encoded protein is CAISETVGAAKRNEQFF.

The chain recombines TRBV6-7 with TRBJ2-7; D is uncertain. TRBV6-7 is reported as an ORF; its role is uncertain. The CDR3 length is 14 residues. The V and J ends lost 1 base and 3 bases respectively, with 10 bases between them. CDR3 residues: CASSYLPSYYEQYF. Written as DNA, the CDR3 is TGTGCCAGCAGTTACTTACCCAGCTACTACGAGCAGTACTTC.

The chain joins TRBV7-2 to TRBJ1-6, with a weak D call TRBD1 (6 bases). This CDR3 has 14 residues. Looked up from germline, CDR1 is SGHTA and CDR2 is FQGNSA. The V gene lost 1 base and the J gene lost 10 bases, with 11 bases spanning the gap. The CDR3 here is CASSLDEGVSPLHF. DNA for the CDR3: TGTGCCAGCAGCTTAGATGAGGGGGTATCACCCCTCCACTTT.